This T cell receptor beta chain originates from a study of PD-L1 blockade in urothelial cancer. Profiling relied on immunoSEQ multiplex PCR, and the TCRdb table lists in-frame clones only, not all of them. The sample consists of roughly 90,000 clones, 89% of them appearing once. This clone has more than one count but fewer than ten. Time point here: pretreatment peripheral blood. Germline CDR1 is LGHNA and CDR2 is YNFKEQ. The ends were cut back, 2 bases at V and 4 bases at J, with 26 bases in the middle. This CDR3 is built from 20 residues. The sample was PBMCs, taken around atezolizumab (anti-PD-L1) treatment. This clonotype was sampled from a woman of 80 years or more with urothelial cancer. The V and J genes are TRBV4-2 and TRBJ1-4, with D maybe TRBD1 (5 bases). The DNA for the CDR3 is TGTGCCAGCAGCCAAATCGGGTATCCAGTTCGGGGACTAAATAATGAAAAACTGTTTTTT. Its translation is CASSQIGYPVRGLNNEKLFF.